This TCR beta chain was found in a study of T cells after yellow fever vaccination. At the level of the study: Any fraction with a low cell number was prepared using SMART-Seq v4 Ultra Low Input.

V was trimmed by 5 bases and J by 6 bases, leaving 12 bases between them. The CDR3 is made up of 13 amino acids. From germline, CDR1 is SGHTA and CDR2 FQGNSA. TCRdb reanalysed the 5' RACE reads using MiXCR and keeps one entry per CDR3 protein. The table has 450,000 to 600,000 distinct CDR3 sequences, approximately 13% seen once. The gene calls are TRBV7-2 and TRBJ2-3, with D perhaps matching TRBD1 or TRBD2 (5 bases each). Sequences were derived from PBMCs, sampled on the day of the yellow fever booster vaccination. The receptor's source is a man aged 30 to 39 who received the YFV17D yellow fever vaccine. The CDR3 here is CASSLNWGDTQYF. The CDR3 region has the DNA TGTGCCAGCAGCCTCAATTGGGGGGATACGCAGTATTTT.